One sample yielded the 31 T cell receptor beta chains listed below, sequenced in a study of blood T cell repertoires in COVID-19. Libraries were prepared by immunoSEQ multiplex PCR; TCRdb keeps only in-frame clonotypes and omits some of them. The sample yields 450,000 or so clones, around nine tenths seen once. The material sequenced was peripheral blood. Receptor source: a man between 18 and 29 years old with COVID-19, enrolled during active disease.

The genes are TRBV2 and TRBJ2-7; 8 bases are a match to TRBD1. Germline assignment: CDR1 SNHLY and CDR2 FYNNEI. CDR3 length equals 14 residues. V lost 6 bases, J lost 3 bases, and 7 bases stayed unmatched. The CDR3 loop reads CASREGQAGYEQYF. CDR3 DNA: TGTGCCAGCAGGGAGGGACAGGCGGGCTACGAGCAGTACTTC.

This chain links TRBV5-1 with TRBJ2-1, with 8 bases aligning to TRBD2. The V gene end was trimmed by 1 base and the J gene end by 5 bases; junction bases not matched to a gene: 5. The CDR3 runs to 15 residues. Germline CDR1 reads SGHRS; CDR2 reads YFSETQ. The CDR3 DNA sequence: TGCGCCAGCAGCTTGACTAGCGGAGCCAACAATGAGCAGTTCTTC. Amino acids: CASSLTSGANNEQFF.

The V and J genes are TRBV18 and TRBJ1-4, with D unclear. The CDR3 covers 14 residues. The V end was cut by 5 bases, the J end by 8 bases, with 15 bases between. The V gene's germline CDR1 is KGHSH and CDR2 LQKENI. The CDR3 coding sequence is TGTGCCAGCTCATCGCGGGCGGACCCGGAAAAACTGTTTTTT. It encodes CASSSRADPEKLFF.

The chain uses TRBV23-1 and TRBJ2-7; D not certain. TRBV23-1 is placed among ORFs of uncertain function. CDR3 length equals 14 residues. V lost 6 bases, J lost 1 base, and 13 bases lay in between. CDR3 sequence (DNA): TGCGCCAGCAGAAACAGCAAATTATCCTACGAGCAGTACTTC. Translated, it gives CASRNSKLSYEQYF.

The genes are TRBV6-4 and TRBJ2-1, with 10 positions matching TRBD2. Per germline, CDR1 MRHNA and CDR2 SNTAGT. This CDR3 is 15 amino acids long. Trimming at V came to 4 bases and at J to 8 bases, leaving 8 bases not matched to a gene. The CDR3 loop reads CASSANAGTSDEQFF. DNA for the CDR3: TGTGCCAGCAGTGCCAACGCCGGGACTAGCGATGAGCAGTTCTTC.

The V call is TRBV20-1, the J call TRBJ1-3; D remains ambiguous. CDR3 size: 11 residues. Trimming shortened V by 6 bases and J by 10 bases, and 13 bases separated the two germline ends. Germline lookup yields CDR1 DFQATT and CDR2 SNEGSKA (reference sequence). CDR3 loop: CSAPPLGTIYF. CDR3 nucleotide sequence: TGCAGTGCCCCTCCCCTAGGAACCATATATTTT.

The chain carries TRBV18 and TRBJ2-5, with D maybe TRBD1 (6 bases). Trimming took 8 bases from V and 2 from J, leaving 15 bases between them. The CDR3 spans 14 residues. The germline CDR1 and CDR2 sequences are KGHSH and LQKENI. The CDR3 nucleotides read TGTGCCAGCAATTTAATACAGGGACAAGAGACCCAGTACTTC. Its protein is CASNLIQGQETQYF.

The V call is TRBV9, the J call TRBJ1-2; TRBD1 matches 7 bases. Germline lookup yields CDR1 SGDLS and CDR2 YYNGEE. The CDR3 runs to 14 residues. Losses at the gene ends were 7 bases for V and 2 bases for J; bases not matched to a gene: 8. The CDR3 spells CASQGTGDNYGYTF. The CDR3 DNA follows: TGTGCCAGCCAGGGCACAGGGGACAACTATGGCTACACCTTC.

The chain recombines TRBV19 with TRBJ2-7; TRBD1 agrees at 10 bases. The CDR3 loop spans 14 amino acids. The V and J ends lost 6 bases and 2 bases, in that order; junction bases with no gene match: 4. Germline CDR1 LNHDA, CDR2 SQIVND (reference sequence). CDR3 coding DNA: TGTGCCAGTAGAAGAGGGACAGGGGCCTACGAGCAGTACTTC. This gives the protein CASRRGTGAYEQYF. Full variable domain (remainder filled in from reference TRBV19 and TRBJ2-7): DGGITQSPKYLFRKEGQNVTLSCEQNLNHDAMYWYRQDPGQGLRLIYYSQIVNDFQKGDIAEGYSVSREKKESFPLTVTSAQKNPTAFYLCASRRGTGAYEQYFGPGTRLTVT.

The CDR3 region has the DNA TGTGCCAGCAGCGTCCAGGAGACCCAGTACTTC. It is translated as CASSVQETQYF. V is TRBV2 and J is TRBJ2-5; D ambiguous. Germline values: CDR1 SNHLY, CDR2 FYNNEI. V was clipped by 6 bases and J by 5 bases, with 7 bases between them. The CDR3 length is 11 residues.

The rearrangement joins TRBV3-1 (or the pseudogene TRBV3-2) to TRBJ2-1; D gene uncertain. The CDR3 has 14 amino acids. From germline, CDR1 is LGHDT and CDR2 YNNKEL (reference sequence). V gave up 5 bases and J gave up 3 bases, with 11 bases separating them. CDR3 DNA: TGTGCCAGCAGCTCAGGTCCTCACTACAATGAGCAGTTCTTC. Amino acids: CASSSGPHYNEQFF.

With respect to this clone: The sample contains more than one DNA sequence encoding this CDR3. This rearrangement joins TRBV19 to TRBJ2-7; TRBD1 might be the D (6 bases). Trimming took off 4 bases at V and 6 bases at J, with 7 bases between the two ends. This CDR3 is built from 11 residues. Germline CDR1 and CDR2: LNHDA and SQIVND (reference sequence). CDR3 in DNA: TGTGCCAGTAGTACAGGGGCCGAGCAGTACTTC. The encoded protein is CASSTGAEQYF.

The chain uses TRBV30 and TRBJ1-2; perhaps TRBD1 as D (6 bases). This CDR3 contains 16 residues. Between the trimmed V and J ends, which lost 0 bases and 1 base, there was a span of 15 bases. Germline V gene sequence: CDR1 GTSNPN, CDR2 SVGIG (reference sequence). The DNA for the CDR3 is TGTGCCTGGAGTGTACTCCGGGACATCCTTAACTATGGCTACACCTTC. This codes for CAWSVLRDILNYGYTF.

The CDR3 bases are TGTGCCAGCACCTCGGGACAGGGTATCCACGAGCAGTACTTC. Translated: CASTSGQGIHEQYF. The chain recombines TRBV7-9 with TRBJ2-7; 9 bases map to TRBD1. This CDR3 is built from 14 residues. The germline V gene encodes CDR1 SEHNR and CDR2 FQNEAQ (reference sequence). V dropped 7 bases and J dropped 5; count of bases not matched to a gene: 9.

The rearrangement links TRBV20-1 to TRBJ2-5; D gene unclear. CDR1 DFQATT and CDR2 SNEGSKA come from the germline V gene (reference sequence). The CDR3 contains 11 residues. The V gene lost 6 bases and the J gene lost 5 bases, with 10 bases spanning the gap. The DNA of the CDR3 is TGCAGTGCAGAAGCGTGGGAGACCCAGTACTTC. This sequence encodes CSAEAWETQYF.

The V call is TRBV6-5, the J call TRBJ2-3; 7 nucleotides line up with TRBD2. Germline V gives CDR1 MNHEY, CDR2 SVGAGI. Germline trimming cut 8 bases from V and 0 bases from J; bases unmatched to any gene: 2. The CDR3 loop spans 13 amino acids. CDR3 region: CASGSGSTDTQYF. CDR3 nucleotide sequence: TGTGCCAGCGGTAGCGGGAGCACAGATACGCAGTATTTT.

As to this clone: This same CDR3 is encoded by further DNA sequences in the sample. The V gene is TRBV12-3 or TRBV12-4, the J gene TRBJ1-1, with D possibly being TRBD1 (6 bases). The CDR3 totals 11 residues. V lost 6 bases to trimming and J lost 8 bases, with 10 bases between them. The CDR3 loop is CASRHRAEAFF. The CDR3 nucleotides read TGTGCCAGCAGGCACAGGGCAGAAGCTTTCTTT.

This clone was counted only a few times. V gene TRBV2 combines with J gene TRBJ2-5; 7 nucleotides align to TRBD1. CDR1 SNHLY and CDR2 FYNNEI come from the germline V gene. CDR3 length equals 13 residues. After removal of 7 bases from V and 4 bases from J, the junction contained 6 bases not matched to a gene. The CDR3 nucleotides read TGTGCCAGCACCACCAGGGGGTTAGAGACCCAGTACTTC. Amino acids: CASTTRGLETQYF.

The V gene is TRBV2, the J gene TRBJ2-1, with 7 positions matching TRBD1. Germline V gene sequence: CDR1 SNHLY, CDR2 FYNNEI. V trimming: 7 bases; J trimming: 0 bases; junction bases outside the gene matches: 6. CDR3 length equals 15 residues. The CDR3 DNA is TGTGCCAGCACGACACAGGGGAGCTCCTACAATGAGCAGTTCTTC. Residues: CASTTQGSSYNEQFF.

The V and J genes are TRBV5-4 and TRBJ1-4, with D perhaps matching TRBD1 (5 bases). The CDR3 consists of 12 residues. CDR1 and CDR2 from the germline V gene are SGHNT and YYREEE (reference sequence). Trimming cost V 0 bases and J 14 bases, with 11 bases left between them. The CDR3, as DNA: TGTGCCAGCAGCTTGGCCGGGGGAGGCCTGTTTTTT. It yields the protein CASSLAGGGLFF.

The gene calls are TRBV6-5 and TRBJ1-5, with 7 bases fitting TRBD1. In germline, CDR1 is MNHEY, CDR2 SVGAGI. CDR3 length: 15 residues. Germline trimming cut 5 bases from V and 8 bases from J; bases unmatched to any gene: 12. For the CDR3, the DNA is TGTGCCAGCAGTCCACAGGGGTTAAATAGCAAGCCCCAGCATTTT. Protein sequence: CASSPQGLNSKPQHF.

The chain is built from TRBV6-5 and TRBJ2-5; TRBD1 agrees at 9 bases. CDR1 and CDR2 (germline): MNHEY, SVGAGI. This CDR3 contains 15 residues. The J segment lost 2 bases and the V segment lost 10 bases, leaving 11 bases of the junction unmatched. Here the CDR3 reads CATSTGQGRQETQYF. The CDR3 coding sequence is TGTGCCACATCGACGGGACAGGGTAGGCAAGAGACCCAGTACTTC.

The chain links TRBV7-9 to TRBJ1-6; 11 nucleotides line up with TRBD1. Trimming at V came to 5 bases and at J to 6 bases, leaving 3 bases not matched to a gene. The CDR3 totals 15 residues. CDR1 is SEHNR, CDR2 FQNEAQ, per germline (reference sequence). The CDR3 sequence is CASSGTGGSNSPLHF. CDR3 DNA: TGTGCCAGCAGCGGGACAGGGGGGAGTAATTCACCCCTCCACTTT. Using reference TRBV7-9 and TRBJ1-6 for the parts outside the CDR3, the full variable domain is DTGVSQNPRHKITKRGQNVTFRCDPISEHNRLYWYRQTLGQGPEFLTYFQNEAQLEKSRLLSDRFSAERPKGSFSTLEIQRTEQGDSAMYLCASSGTGGSNSPLHFGNGTRLTVT.

V usage is TRBV5-6 and J usage is TRBJ2-2; D is perhaps TRBD1 (6 bases). Germline values: CDR1 SGHDT, CDR2 YYEEEE. V was cut by 0 bases and J by 5 bases, with 11 bases left in between. The CDR3 loop spans 15 amino acids. CDR3 nucleotide sequence: TGTGCCAGCAGCTTGGTCACAGGGCGGACCGGGGAGCTGTTTTTT. Translating gives CASSLVTGRTGELFF.

This sequence joins TRBV6-5 and TRBJ1-2, with D unresolved. The CDR3 runs to 13 residues. Between the trimmed V and J ends, which lost 4 bases and 2 bases, there was a span of 8 bases. In germline, CDR1 is MNHEY, CDR2 SVGAGI. The CDR3 reads CASSSPGNYGYTF. The CDR3 DNA sequence: TGTGCCAGCAGTTCCCCAGGAAACTATGGCTACACCTTC.

The rearrangement joins TRBV5-6 to TRBJ1-4; D gene ambiguous. The CDR3 is 13 residues long. V was trimmed by 3 bases and J by 4 bases, leaving 7 bases between them. Germline V gene data show CDR1 as SGHDT and CDR2 as YYEEEE. The CDR3 DNA sequence: TGTGCCAGCAGCTCGGGGAATAATGAAAAACTGTTTTTT. This codes for CASSSGNNEKLFF.

The chain couples TRBV2 to TRBJ2-1; 7 nucleotides match TRBD1. This CDR3 spans 14 amino acids. The V and J ends lost 6 bases and 0 bases, in that order; junction bases with no gene match: 2. In germline, CDR1 is SNHLY, CDR2 FYNNEI. The DNA for the CDR3 is TGTGCCAGCAGGACAGGGAGCTCCTACAATGAGCAGTTCTTC. Its protein is CASRTGSSYNEQFF.

This chain links TRBV3-1 (or the pseudogene TRBV3-2) with TRBJ2-3, with a possible D match to TRBD2 (7 bases). Germline CDR1 reads LGHDT; CDR2 reads YNNKEL (reference sequence). CDR3 length equals 17 residues. Deletions cut 0 bases from V and 1 base from J, with 14 bases between. Here the CDR3 DNA reads TGTGCCAGCAGCCAAGAGGCGGGGGCTCCTCGCACAGATACGCAGTATTTT. This sequence encodes CASSQEAGAPRTDTQYF.

The chain employs TRBV10-3 and TRBJ2-2; D not resolved. This CDR3 contains 13 residues. With 0 bases removed from V and 7 bases from J, the gap between germline ends came to 6 bases. Germline CDR1 is ENHRY and CDR2 is SYGVKD. The CDR3 DNA sequence: TGTGCCATCAGTGAGTCAGGCGGCGGGGAGCTGTTTTTT. This encodes CAISESGGGELFF.

V and J are TRBV5-4 and TRBJ1-6; 8 bases fit TRBD1. This CDR3 region has 14 residues. CDR1 and CDR2 from the germline V gene are SGHNT and YYREEE (reference sequence). The V gene end was trimmed by 4 bases and the J gene end by 10 bases; junction bases not matched to a gene: 7. In DNA form, the CDR3 reads TGTGCCAGCAGCCCCACGGGACAGGAGTCACCCCTCCACTTT. Protein sequence: CASSPTGQESPLHF.

The chain couples TRBV23-1 to TRBJ1-5, with D tentatively TRBD1 (5 bases). TRBV23-1 is designated an ORF whose function remains uncertain. The CDR3 extends over 18 amino acids. V was pared by 4 bases and J by 2 bases, with 21 bases between. CDR3 protein: CASSRPRQLPVGNQPQHF. The CDR3 bases are TGCGCCAGCAGTCGCCCCCGACAGCTCCCGGTCGGCAATCAGCCCCAGCATTTT.